The present TCR beta chain was sequenced within a study of identical twins. V gave up 3 bases and J gave up 4 bases, with 13 bases separating them. CDR1 is SEHNR and CDR2 is FQNEAQ in the germline V gene (reference sequence). The CDR3 spans 14 residues. Every sampled donor was Caucasian and healthy. This clonotype was recorded at least ten times. As yet, its antigen is unknown. A single record per CDR3 protein comes from TCRdb applying MiXCR to the 5' RACE reads. In the table there are about 700,000 distinct CDR3 sequences, 5.5% to 6.5% of which are singletons. Study-level points and caveats: Within monozygotic twins, out-of-frame TCR alpha sharing was underestimated by the models. A partial confounding effect on zero-insertion analyses could come from invariant MAIT and iNKT cells. Memory repertoires showed no such pattern, whereas abundant cord blood beta clonotypes carried fewer insertions.

The receptor was derived from a man between 18 and 35 years old in good health. The specimen was naive T cells sorted from blood. The genes are TRBV7-9 and TRBJ2-7; no clear D gene. The CDR3, as DNA: TGTGCCAGCAGCTTGGACGGAGACCGATACGAGCAGTACTTC. This sequence encodes CASSLDGDRYEQYF.